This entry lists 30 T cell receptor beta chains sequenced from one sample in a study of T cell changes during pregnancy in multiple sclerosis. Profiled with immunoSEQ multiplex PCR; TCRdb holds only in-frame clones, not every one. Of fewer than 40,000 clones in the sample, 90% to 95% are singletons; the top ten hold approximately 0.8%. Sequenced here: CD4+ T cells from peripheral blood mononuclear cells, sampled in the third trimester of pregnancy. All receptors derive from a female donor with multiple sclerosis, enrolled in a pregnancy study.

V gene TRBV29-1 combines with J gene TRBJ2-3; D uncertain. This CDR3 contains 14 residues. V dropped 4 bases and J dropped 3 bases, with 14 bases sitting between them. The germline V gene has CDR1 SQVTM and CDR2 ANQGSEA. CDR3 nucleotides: TGCAGCGTTGTGCTAGACGGCATGACAGATACGCAGTATTTT. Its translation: CSVVLDGMTDTQYF.

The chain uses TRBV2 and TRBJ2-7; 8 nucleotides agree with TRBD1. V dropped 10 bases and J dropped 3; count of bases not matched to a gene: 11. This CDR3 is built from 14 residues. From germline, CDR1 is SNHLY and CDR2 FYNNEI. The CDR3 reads CATKGQVKVYEQYF. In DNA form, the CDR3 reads TGTGCCACCAAGGGACAGGTGAAGGTCTACGAGCAGTACTTC.

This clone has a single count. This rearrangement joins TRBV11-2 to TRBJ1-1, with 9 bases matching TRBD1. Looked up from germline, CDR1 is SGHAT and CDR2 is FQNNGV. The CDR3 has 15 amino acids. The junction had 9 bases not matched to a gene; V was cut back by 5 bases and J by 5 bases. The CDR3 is CASSLQGQGLTEAFF. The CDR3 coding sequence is TGTGCCAGCAGCCTACAAGGACAGGGGTTAACTGAAGCTTTCTTT.

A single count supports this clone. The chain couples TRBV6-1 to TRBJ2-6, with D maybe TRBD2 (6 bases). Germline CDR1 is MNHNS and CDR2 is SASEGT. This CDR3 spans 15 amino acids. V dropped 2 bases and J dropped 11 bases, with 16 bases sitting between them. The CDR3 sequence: CASSESVFREDVLTF. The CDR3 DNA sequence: TGTGCCAGCAGTGAAAGTGTGTTTAGGGAGGACGTCCTGACTTTC.

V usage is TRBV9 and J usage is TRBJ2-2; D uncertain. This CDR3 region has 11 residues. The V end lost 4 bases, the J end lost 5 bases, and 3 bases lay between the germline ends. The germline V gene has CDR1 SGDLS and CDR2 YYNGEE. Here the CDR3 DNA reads TGTGCCAGCAGCTTAACCGGGGAGCTGTTTTTT. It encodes CASSLTGELFF.

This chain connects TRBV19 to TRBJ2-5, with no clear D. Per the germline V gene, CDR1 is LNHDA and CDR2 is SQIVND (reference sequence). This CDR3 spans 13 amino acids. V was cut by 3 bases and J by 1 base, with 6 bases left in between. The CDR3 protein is CASSMHFQETQYF. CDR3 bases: TGTGCCAGTAGTATGCACTTCCAAGAGACCCAGTACTTC.

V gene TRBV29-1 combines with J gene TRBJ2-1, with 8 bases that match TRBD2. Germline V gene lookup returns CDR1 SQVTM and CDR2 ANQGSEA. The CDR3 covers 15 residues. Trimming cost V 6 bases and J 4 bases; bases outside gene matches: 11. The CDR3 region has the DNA TGCAGCGTCCTGCTGGCGGGGGGCCAATACAATGAGCAGTTCTTC. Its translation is CSVLLAGGQYNEQFF.

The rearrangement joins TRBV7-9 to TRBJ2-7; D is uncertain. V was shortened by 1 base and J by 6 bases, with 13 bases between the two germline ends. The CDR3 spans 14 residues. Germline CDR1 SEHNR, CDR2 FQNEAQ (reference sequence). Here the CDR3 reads CASSLGRIGGEQYF. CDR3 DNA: TGTGCCAGCAGCTTAGGGCGGATTGGCGGCGAGCAGTACTTC.

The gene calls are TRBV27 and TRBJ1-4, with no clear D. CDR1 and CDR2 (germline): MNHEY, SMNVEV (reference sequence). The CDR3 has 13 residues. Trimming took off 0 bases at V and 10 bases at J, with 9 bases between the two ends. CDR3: CASSLSRDGKLFF. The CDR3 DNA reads TGTGCCAGCAGTTTATCGCGGGATGGAAAACTGTTTTTT.

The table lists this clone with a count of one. The CDR3 sequence: CASRQGMPGGEYEQYF. CDR3 coding DNA: TGTGCCAGCAGACAGGGTATGCCGGGAGGGGAGTACGAGCAGTACTTC. V and J are TRBV6-6 and TRBJ2-7; the match to TRBD2 covers 8 bases. Germline CDR1 and CDR2: MNHNY and SVGAGI (reference sequence). The CDR3 consists of 16 residues. V shed 6 bases and J 4 bases; nucleotides not matched to a gene: 14.

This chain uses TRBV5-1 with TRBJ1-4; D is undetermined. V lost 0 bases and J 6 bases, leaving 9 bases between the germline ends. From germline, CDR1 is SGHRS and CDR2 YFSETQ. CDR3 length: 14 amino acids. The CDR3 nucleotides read TGCGCCAGCAGCTTGGGAGACTGGGATGAAAAACTGTTTTTT. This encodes CASSLGDWDEKLFF. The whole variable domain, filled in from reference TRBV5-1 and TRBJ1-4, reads KAGVTQTPRYLIKTRGQQVTLSCSPISGHRSVSWYQQTPGQGLQFLFEYFSETQRNKGNFPGRFSGRQFSNSRSEMNVSTLELGDSALYLCASSLGDWDEKLFFGSGTQLSVL.

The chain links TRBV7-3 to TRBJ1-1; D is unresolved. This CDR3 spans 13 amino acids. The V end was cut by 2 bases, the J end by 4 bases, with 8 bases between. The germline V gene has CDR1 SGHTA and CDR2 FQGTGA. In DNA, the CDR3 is TGTGCCAGCAGCTTACGGGGTCGCACTGAAGCTTTCTTT. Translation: CASSLRGRTEAFF.

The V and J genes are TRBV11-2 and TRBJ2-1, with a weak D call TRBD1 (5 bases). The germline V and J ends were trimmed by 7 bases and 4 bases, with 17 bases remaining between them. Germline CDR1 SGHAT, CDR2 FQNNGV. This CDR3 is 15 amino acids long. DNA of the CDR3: TGTGCCAGCAAAGTAGTCCAGACAGATTACAATGAGCAGTTCTTC. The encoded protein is CASKVVQTDYNEQFF.

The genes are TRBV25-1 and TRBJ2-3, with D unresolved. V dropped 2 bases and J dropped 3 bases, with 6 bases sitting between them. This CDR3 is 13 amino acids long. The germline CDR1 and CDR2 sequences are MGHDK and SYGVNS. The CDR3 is CASSELTTDTQYF. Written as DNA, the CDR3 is TGTGCCAGCAGTGAACTAACGACAGATACGCAGTATTTT.

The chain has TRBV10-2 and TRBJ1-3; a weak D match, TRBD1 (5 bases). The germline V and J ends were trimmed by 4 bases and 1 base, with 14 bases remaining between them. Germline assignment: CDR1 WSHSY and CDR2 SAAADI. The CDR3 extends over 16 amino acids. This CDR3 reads CASSGSRSGSGNTIYF. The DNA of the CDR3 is TGCGCCAGCAGTGGGTCTAGGTCAGGGTCTGGAAACACCATATATTTT.

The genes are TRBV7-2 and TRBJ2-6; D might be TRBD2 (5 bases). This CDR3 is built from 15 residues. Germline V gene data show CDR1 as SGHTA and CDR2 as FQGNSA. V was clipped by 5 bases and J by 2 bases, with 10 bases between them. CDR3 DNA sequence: TGTGCCAGCAGCAACGGACTTGCTGGGGCCAACGTCCTGACTTTC. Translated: CASSNGLAGANVLTF. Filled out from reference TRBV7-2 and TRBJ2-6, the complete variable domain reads GAGVSQSPSNKVTEKGKDVELRCDPISGHTALYWYRQSLGQGLEFLIYFQGNSAPDKSGLPSDRFSAERTGGSVSTLTIQRTQQEDSAVYLCASSNGLAGANVLTFGAGSRLTVL.

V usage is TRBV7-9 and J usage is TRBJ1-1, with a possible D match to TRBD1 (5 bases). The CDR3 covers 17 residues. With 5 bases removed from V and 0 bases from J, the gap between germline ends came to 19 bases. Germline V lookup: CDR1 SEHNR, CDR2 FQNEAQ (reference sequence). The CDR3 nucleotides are TGTGCCAGCAGCCTAAACCCCGCGGGGGGATTGAACACTGAAGCTTTCTTT. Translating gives CASSLNPAGGLNTEAFF.

As DNA, the CDR3 is TGTGCCAGCAGCCAGGTTAGCGGGAGGGCCCTGGACACCGGGGAGCTGTTTTTT. It codes for CASSQVSGRALDTGELFF. The chain carries TRBV11-2 and TRBJ2-2; 11 bases map to TRBD2. Germline V gives CDR1 SGHAT, CDR2 FQNNGV. Losses at the gene ends were 5 bases for V and 3 bases for J; bases not matched to a gene: 11. CDR3 length: 18 residues.

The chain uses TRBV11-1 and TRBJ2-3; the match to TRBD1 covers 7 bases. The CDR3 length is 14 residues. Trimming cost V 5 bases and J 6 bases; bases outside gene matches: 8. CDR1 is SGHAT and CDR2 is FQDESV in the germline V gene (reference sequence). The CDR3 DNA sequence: TGTGCCAGCAGCCAACAGGGGAGTTATGATACGCAGTATTTT. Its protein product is CASSQQGSYDTQYF.

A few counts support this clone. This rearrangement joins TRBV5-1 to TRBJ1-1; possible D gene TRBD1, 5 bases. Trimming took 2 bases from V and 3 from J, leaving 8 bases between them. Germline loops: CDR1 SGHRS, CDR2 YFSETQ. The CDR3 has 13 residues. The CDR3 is CASSFLTDTEAFF. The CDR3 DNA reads TGCGCCAGCAGCTTCTTGACAGACACTGAAGCTTTCTTT.

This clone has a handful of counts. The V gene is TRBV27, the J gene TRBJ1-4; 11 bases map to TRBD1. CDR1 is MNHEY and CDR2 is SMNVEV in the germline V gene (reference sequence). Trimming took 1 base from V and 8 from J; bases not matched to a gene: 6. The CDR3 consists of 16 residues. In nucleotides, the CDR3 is TGTGCCAGCAGTTTATTGGCCGGGACAGGGGGGGAAAAACTGTTTTTT. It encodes CASSLLAGTGGEKLFF. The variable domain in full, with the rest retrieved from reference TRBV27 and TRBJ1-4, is EAQVTQNPRYLITVTGKKLTVTCSQNMNHEYMSWYRQDPGLGLRQIYYSMNVEVTDKGDVPEGYKVSRKEKRNFPLILESPSPNQTSLYFCASSLLAGTGGEKLFFGSGTQLSVL.

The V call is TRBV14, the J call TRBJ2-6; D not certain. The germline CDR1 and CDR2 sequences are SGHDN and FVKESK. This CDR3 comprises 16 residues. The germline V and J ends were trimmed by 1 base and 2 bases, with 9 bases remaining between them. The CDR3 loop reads CASSQAQSPGANVLTF. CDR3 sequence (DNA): TGTGCCAGCAGCCAAGCCCAATCCCCTGGGGCCAACGTCCTGACTTTC.

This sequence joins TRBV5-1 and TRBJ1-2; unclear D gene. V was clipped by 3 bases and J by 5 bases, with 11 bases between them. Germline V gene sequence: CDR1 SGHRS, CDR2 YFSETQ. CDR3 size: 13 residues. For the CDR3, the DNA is TGCGCCAGCAGCTCGAGTGAAATTTATGGCTACACCTTC. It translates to CASSSSEIYGYTF. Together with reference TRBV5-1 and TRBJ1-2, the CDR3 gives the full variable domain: KAGVTQTPRYLIKTRGQQVTLSCSPISGHRSVSWYQQTPGQGLQFLFEYFSETQRNKGNFPGRFSGRQFSNSRSEMNVSTLELGDSALYLCASSSSEIYGYTFGSGTRLTVV.

CDR3 sequence reads: CSVALGLAGGETQYF. CDR3 DNA sequence: TGCAGCGTTGCCCTGGGACTAGCGGGAGGAGAGACCCAGTACTTC. V gene TRBV29-1 combines with J gene TRBJ2-5; TRBD2 aligns across 15 bases. Germline loops: CDR1 SQVTM, CDR2 ANQGSEA. The CDR3 is 15 amino acids. V dropped 4 bases and J dropped 4; count of bases not matched to a gene: 4.

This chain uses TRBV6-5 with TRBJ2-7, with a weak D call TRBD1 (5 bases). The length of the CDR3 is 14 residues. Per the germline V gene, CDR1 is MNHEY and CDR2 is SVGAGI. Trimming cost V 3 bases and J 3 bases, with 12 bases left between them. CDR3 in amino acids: CASSYGQGLYEQYF. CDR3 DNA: TGTGCCAGCAGTTATGGGCAGGGCCTCTACGAGCAGTACTTC.

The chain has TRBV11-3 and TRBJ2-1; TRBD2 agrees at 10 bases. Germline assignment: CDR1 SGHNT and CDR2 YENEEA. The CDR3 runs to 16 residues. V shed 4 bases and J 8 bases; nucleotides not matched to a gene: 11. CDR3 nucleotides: TGTGCCAGCAGCTCAAGAGGGCTAGCGGGAGACTATGAGCAGTTCTTC. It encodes CASSSRGLAGDYEQFF.

The CDR3 loop is CASSYGGETLRNSPLHF. For the CDR3, the DNA is TGTGCCAGCAGCTACGGAGGAGAGACACTAAGAAATTCACCCCTCCACTTT. This chain joins TRBV7-9 and TRBJ1-6, with D unclear. The CDR3 covers 17 residues. Germline V CDR1 and CDR2: SEHNR, FQNEAQ (reference sequence). The V end lost 4 bases, the J end lost 7 bases, and 20 bases lay between the germline ends.

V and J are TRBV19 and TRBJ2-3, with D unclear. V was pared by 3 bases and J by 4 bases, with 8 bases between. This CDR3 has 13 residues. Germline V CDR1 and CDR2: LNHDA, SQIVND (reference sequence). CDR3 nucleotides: TGTGCCAGTAGTATTGGAGCGTCAGATACGCAGTATTTT. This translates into CASSIGASDTQYF.

CDR3 bases: TGTGCCAGCAGCCCATCCCGGAGCCTGGATACGCAGTATTTT. Translation gives CASSPSRSLDTQYF. V is TRBV11-2 and J is TRBJ2-3; D ambiguous. In germline, CDR1 is SGHAT, CDR2 FQNNGV. This CDR3 has 14 residues. V gave up 5 bases and J gave up 6 bases, with 15 bases separating them.

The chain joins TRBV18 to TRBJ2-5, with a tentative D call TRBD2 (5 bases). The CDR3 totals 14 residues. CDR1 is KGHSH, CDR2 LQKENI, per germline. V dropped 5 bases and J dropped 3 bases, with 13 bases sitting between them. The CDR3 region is CASSTLDGKETQYF. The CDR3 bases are TGTGCCAGCTCAACTCTCGACGGGAAAGAGACCCAGTACTTC.